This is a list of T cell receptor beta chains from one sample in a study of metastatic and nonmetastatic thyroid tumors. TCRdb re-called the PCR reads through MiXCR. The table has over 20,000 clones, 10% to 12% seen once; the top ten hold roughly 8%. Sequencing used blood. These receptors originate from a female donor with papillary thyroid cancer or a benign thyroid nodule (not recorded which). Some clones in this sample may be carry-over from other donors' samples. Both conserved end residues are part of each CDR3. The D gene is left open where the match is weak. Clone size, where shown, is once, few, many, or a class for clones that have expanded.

TGTGCCATCAGTTACTGGGCATACCGCGAGGAGACCCAGTACTTC	CAISYWAYREETQYF	-	-	TRBV6-5	TRBJ2-5
TGTGCCAGCCGCGGGGACGGGCGCCGGAGGGAGACCCAGTACTTC	CASRGDGRRRETQYF	-	few	TRBV6-1	TRBJ2-5
TGTGCCAGCAGTTACTCACCGACAGCTCACAATGAGCAGTTCTTC	CASSYSPTAHNEQFF	-	few	TRBV6-2/TRBV6-3	TRBJ2-1
TGCAGTGCTAGAGGGGCGGGAGGTTGGGTGGGCGAGCAGTACTTC	CSARGAGGWVGEQYF	TRBD2	many	TRBV20-1	TRBJ2-7
TGTGCCAGCAGTACGACAAGCAACACTGAAGCTTTCTTT	CASSTTSNTEAFF	-	many	TRBV28	TRBJ1-1
TGTGCCAGCAGTACGCCCGGACTAGCGGAACCCTACGAGCAGTACTTC	CASSTPGLAEPYEQYF	TRBD2	medium-sized	TRBV6-2/TRBV6-3	TRBJ2-7
TGTGCCAGCAGTGACACTAGCGGGAGTTTCGATGAGCAGTTCTTC	CASSDTSGSFDEQFF	TRBD2	medium-sized	TRBV6-2/TRBV6-3	TRBJ2-1
TGTGCCAGCAGTGACTCACTAGCAGCCGCCAATGAGCAGTTCTTC	CASSDSLAAANEQFF	-	many	TRBV6-4	TRBJ2-1
TGTGCCAGCTCAAGTATTCGGAACGGGGAGCTGTTTTTT	CASSSIRNGELFF	-	many	TRBV18	TRBJ2-2
TGTGCCAGCAGTTCCTCAGGGACCTATGGCTACACCTTC	CASSSSGTYGYTF	-	medium-sized	TRBV12-3/TRBV12-4	TRBJ1-2
TGTGCCAGCAGTGACGGCGGGGGGATGGATGAGCAGTTCTTC	CASSDGGGMDEQFF	TRBD2	medium-sized	TRBV6-4	TRBJ2-1
TGTGCCAGCAGCTTAACCCCCGGGACTAGTCTGGATACGCAGTATTTT	CASSLTPGTSLDTQYF	TRBD2	many	TRBV7-3	TRBJ2-3
TGTGCCAGCAGTTCGGGACAGGACAACACCGGGGAGCTGTTTTTT	CASSSGQDNTGELFF	TRBD1	medium-sized	TRBV6-2/TRBV6-3	TRBJ2-2
TGTGCCAGCAGCGGACGGACAGGGGGAGATACGCAGTATTTT	CASSGRTGGDTQYF	TRBD1	-	TRBV5-5	TRBJ2-3
TGTGCCAGCAGTCCTACCCACCCTCCGAACACCGGGGAGCTGTTTTTT	CASSPTHPPNTGELFF	-	few	TRBV6-1	TRBJ2-2
TGTGCCAGCAGCCTAGCGGGAGTTGGGGCGGGAGATACGCAGTATTTT	CASSLAGVGAGDTQYF	TRBD2	many	TRBV7-2	TRBJ2-3
TGCGCCAGCAGCCCCTTAGGAGGTAGCGGGAGCCCCAATGAGCAGTTCTTC	CASSPLGGSGSPNEQFF	TRBD2	many	TRBV4-3	TRBJ2-1
TGTGCCAGCAGCTTGGGGACAGGGTTTGATGAGCAGTTCTTC	CASSLGTGFDEQFF	TRBD1	many	TRBV7-2	TRBJ2-1
TGTGCCAGCAGTCCGGACAGGGGAAAGGCTGAAGCTTTCTTT	CASSPDRGKAEAFF	TRBD1	medium-sized	TRBV6-2/TRBV6-3	TRBJ1-1
TGCAGTGCTAGAGAAGCGATCGCCTACGAGCAGTACTTC	CSAREAIAYEQYF	-	many	TRBV20-1	TRBJ2-7
TGTGCCAGCAGCCGACGGGCAATTGAAGAGACCCAGTACTTC	CASSRRAIEETQYF	-	many	TRBV25-1	TRBJ2-5
TGCAGTGCCGATACTAGTGGGTACGAGCAGTACTTC	CSADTSGYEQYF	-	many	TRBV20-1	TRBJ2-7
TGTGCCAGCAGCCACACAGGGGCCAGTATACCCAGGGACGAGCAGTACTTC	CASSHTGASIPRDEQYF	TRBD1	many	TRBV4-2	TRBJ2-7
TGTGCCAGCAGTCGGGACCTCGAGCAGTACTTC	CASSRDLEQYF	-	few	TRBV6-1	TRBJ2-7
TGTGCCTGGAGTTGGCTAGCGGATAGCACAGATACGCAGTATTTT	CAWSWLADSTDTQYF	TRBD2	few	TRBV30	TRBJ2-3
TGTACCAGCAGCCCCTTTGGACCCAGCAAAGATACGCAGTATTTT	CTSSPFGPSKDTQYF	-	-	TRBV27	TRBJ2-3
TGTGCCAGCAGTTCCACCGGGGACACGATCATCTACGAGCAGTACTTC	CASSSTGDTIIYEQYF	-	many	TRBV12-3/TRBV12-4	TRBJ2-7
TGTGCCAGCAGTCCCCTAGCGGACAATTACGAGCAGTACTTC	CASSPLADNYEQYF	TRBD2	medium-sized	TRBV28	TRBJ2-7
TGTGCCAGCAGCTCGCGGGATAGGGGGCTAGTTGGCTACACCTTC	CASSSRDRGLVGYTF	TRBD1	few	TRBV6-2/TRBV6-3	TRBJ1-2
TGCGCCAGCAGCCAAGACGGGACTAGCGGGTACAATGAGCAGTTCTTC	CASSQDGTSGYNEQFF	TRBD2	many	TRBV4-3	TRBJ2-1
TGTGCCAGCAGCTTGGAGCGACAGTCGGAGACCCAGTACTTC	CASSLERQSETQYF	-	-	TRBV5-4	TRBJ2-5
TGTGCCAGCAGCAGGGGACAGTCCTACAATGAGCAGTTCTTC	CASSRGQSYNEQFF	TRBD1	many	TRBV5-5	TRBJ2-1
TGTGCCAGCACGCGAGGGGGGCATGAGCAGTTCTTC	CASTRGGHEQFF	-	medium-sized	TRBV6-2/TRBV6-3	TRBJ2-1
TGTGCCACCAGTGGTCGGGGAGGGAGGTCCTACAATGAGCAGTTCTTC	CATSGRGGRSYNEQFF	TRBD2	many	TRBV24-1	TRBJ2-1
TGTGCCAGTAGTATACGGGGACGGCTCGACTCTGGAAACACCATATATTTT	CASSIRGRLDSGNTIYF	-	-	TRBV19	TRBJ1-3
TGTGCCAGCAGTTTTAACAGGGGGGAGGTGGACAATGAGCAGTTCTTC	CASSFNRGEVDNEQFF	TRBD1	many	TRBV2	TRBJ2-1
TGCAGTGCTAGAGATTCGGGGCGGTTTGATCAGCCCCAGCATTTT	CSARDSGRFDQPQHF	-	many	TRBV20-1	TRBJ1-5
TGCGCCAGCAGTTTACCACTAGCGGCCTACACCGGGGAGCTGTTTTTT	CASSLPLAAYTGELFF	TRBD2	many	TRBV28	TRBJ2-2
TGTGCCAGCAGCCGATCTAGCGGCACCTACAATGAGCAGTTCTTC	CASSRSSGTYNEQFF	TRBD2	many	TRBV6-4	TRBJ2-1
TGTGCCAGCAGGGAGGGGGGCACAGATACGCAGTATTTT	CASREGGTDTQYF	-	many	TRBV25-1	TRBJ2-3
TGCAGCGTTGGAGGGGACGCAGCTCTTAACTATGGCTACACCTTC	CSVGGDAALNYGYTF	-	many	TRBV29-1	TRBJ1-2
TGTGCCAGCAGTAATGGAGCTGCGGGCACGTACGAGCAGTACTTC	CASSNGAAGTYEQYF	-	-	TRBV6-1	TRBJ2-7
TGTGCCAGCAGAGCTCATTTTCTCGACGGTGAAAAACTGTTTTTT	CASRAHFLDGEKLFF	-	many	TRBV6-1	TRBJ1-4
TGTGCCAGCAGTGAATACCTCGGATGGGTGAGGACAGATACGCAGTATTTT	CASSEYLGWVRTDTQYF	-	many	TRBV25-1	TRBJ2-3
TGTGCCAGCAGTTTAGTGGGAGGAGCTGTTGGGGCCAACGTCCTGACTTTC	CASSLVGGAVGANVLTF	-	medium-sized	TRBV28	TRBJ2-6
TGTGCCAGCAGCTTCAAGGGGGGGACCTACGAGCAGTACTTC	CASSFKGGTYEQYF	-	many	TRBV7-9	TRBJ2-7
TGTGCCAGCAGTATCTCTGAGTCCGGGGAGCTGTTTTTT	CASSISESGELFF	-	medium-sized	TRBV6-2/TRBV6-3	TRBJ2-2
TGTGCCAGCAGCTTCTCTGGAAACACCATATATTTT	CASSFSGNTIYF	-	many	TRBV7-2	TRBJ1-3
TGTGCCAGCAGTGACGGGACTAACACCGGGGAGCTGTTTTTT	CASSDGTNTGELFF	-	medium-sized	TRBV6-4	TRBJ2-2
TGTGCCATAGGGGGGGGACAGGGCATCTCCGAGCAGTACTTC	CAIGGGQGISEQYF	TRBD1	many	TRBV10-3	TRBJ2-7
TGCGCCAGCAGCTTGGGCAGGGTCTCCGGGGAGCTGTTTTTT	CASSLGRVSGELFF	-	-	TRBV5-1	TRBJ2-2